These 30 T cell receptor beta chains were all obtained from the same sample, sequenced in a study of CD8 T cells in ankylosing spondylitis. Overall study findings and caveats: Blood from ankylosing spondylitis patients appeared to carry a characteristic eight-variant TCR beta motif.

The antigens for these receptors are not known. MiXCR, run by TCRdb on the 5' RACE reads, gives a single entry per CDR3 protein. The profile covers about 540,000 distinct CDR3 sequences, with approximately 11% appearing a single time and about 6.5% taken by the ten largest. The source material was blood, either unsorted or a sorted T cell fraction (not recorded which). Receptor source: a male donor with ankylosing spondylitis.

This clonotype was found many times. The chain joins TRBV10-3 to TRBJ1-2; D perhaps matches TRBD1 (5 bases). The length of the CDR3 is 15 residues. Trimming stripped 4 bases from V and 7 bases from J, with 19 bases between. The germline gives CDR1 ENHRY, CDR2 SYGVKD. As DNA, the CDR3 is TGTGCCATCAGTGCTTTCGACAGTAACCGTCCTGGCTACACCTTC. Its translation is CAISAFDSNRPGYTF.

The CDR3 is CASSSPEYGNTIYF. The DNA for the CDR3 is TGTGCCAGCAGTTCCCCAGAGTACGGAAACACCATATATTTT. The chain carries TRBV7-2 and TRBJ1-3; D unclear. This CDR3 comprises 14 residues. Germline V gene data show CDR1 as SGHTA and CDR2 as FQGNSA. V lost 6 bases, J lost 4 bases, and 13 bases lay in between.

The CDR3 sequence is CSARGRGDGNTIYF. CDR3 coding DNA: TGCAGTGCCCGTGGACGGGGGGACGGAAACACCATATATTTT. The chain employs TRBV20-1 and TRBJ1-3; a weak D match, TRBD1 (5 bases). Germline lookup yields CDR1 DFQATT and CDR2 SNEGSKA (reference sequence). The V end was cut by 6 bases, the J end by 4 bases, with 16 bases between. This CDR3 comprises 14 residues.

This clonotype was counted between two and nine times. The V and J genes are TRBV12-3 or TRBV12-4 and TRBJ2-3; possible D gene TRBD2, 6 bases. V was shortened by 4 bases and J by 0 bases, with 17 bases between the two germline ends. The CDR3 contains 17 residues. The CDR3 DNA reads TGTGCCAGCAGTTCCACCATGACTAGTCTTAGCACAGATACGCAGTATTTT. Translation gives CASSSTMTSLSTDTQYF.

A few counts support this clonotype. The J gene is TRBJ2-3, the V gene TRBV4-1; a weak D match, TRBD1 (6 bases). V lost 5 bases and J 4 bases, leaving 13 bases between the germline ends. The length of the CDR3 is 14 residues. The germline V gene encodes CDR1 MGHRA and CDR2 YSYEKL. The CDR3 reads CASSNRVMADTQYF. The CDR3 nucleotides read TGCGCCAGCAGCAACAGGGTGATGGCAGATACGCAGTATTTT.

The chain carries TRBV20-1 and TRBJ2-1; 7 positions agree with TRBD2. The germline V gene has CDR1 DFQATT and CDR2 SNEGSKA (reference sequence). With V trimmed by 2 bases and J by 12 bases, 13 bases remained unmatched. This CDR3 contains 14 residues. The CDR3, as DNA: TGCAGTGCTAGACTCGCGGGAGTCCTGGGGGGGCAGTTCTTC. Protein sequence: CSARLAGVLGGQFF.

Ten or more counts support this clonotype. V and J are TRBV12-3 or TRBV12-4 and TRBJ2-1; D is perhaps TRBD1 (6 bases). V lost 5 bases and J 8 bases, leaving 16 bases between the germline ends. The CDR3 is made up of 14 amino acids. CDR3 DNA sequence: TGTGCCAGCAGTCGGGACACTTTGTGGGATGAGCAGTTCTTC. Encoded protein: CASSRDTLWDEQFF.

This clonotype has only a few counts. CDR3 in DNA: TGTGCCAGCAGCCGAGCGGGAGAAGGGAGAAATGAGCAGTTCTTC. Translating it yields CASSRAGEGRNEQFF. The V and J genes are TRBV3-1 and TRBJ2-1; 8 positions match TRBD2. Germline CDR1 reads LGHDT; CDR2 reads YNNKEL (reference sequence). The CDR3 consists of 15 residues. Unmatched junction bases numbered 9, after V lost 4 bases and J lost 7 bases.

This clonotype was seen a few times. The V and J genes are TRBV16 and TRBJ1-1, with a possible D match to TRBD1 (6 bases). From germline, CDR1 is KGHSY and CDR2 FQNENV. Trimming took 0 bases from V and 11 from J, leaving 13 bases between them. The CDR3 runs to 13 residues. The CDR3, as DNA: TGTGCCAGCAGCCAATCGACAGGCGGGAGGGCTTTCTTT. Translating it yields CASSQSTGGRAFF.

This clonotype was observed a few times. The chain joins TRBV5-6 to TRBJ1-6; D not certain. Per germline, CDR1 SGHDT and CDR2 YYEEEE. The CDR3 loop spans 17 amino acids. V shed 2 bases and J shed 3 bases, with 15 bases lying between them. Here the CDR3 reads CASSFGESGDYNSPLHF. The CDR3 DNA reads TGTGCCAGCAGCTTTGGTGAATCTGGGGACTATAATTCACCCCTCCACTTT. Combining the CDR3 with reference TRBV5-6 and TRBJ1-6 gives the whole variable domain DAGVTQSPTHLIKTRGQQVTLRCSPKSGHDTVSWYQQALGQGPQFIFQYYEEEERQRGNFPDRFSGHQFPNYSSELNVNALLLGDSALYLCASSFGESGDYNSPLHFGNGTRLTVT.

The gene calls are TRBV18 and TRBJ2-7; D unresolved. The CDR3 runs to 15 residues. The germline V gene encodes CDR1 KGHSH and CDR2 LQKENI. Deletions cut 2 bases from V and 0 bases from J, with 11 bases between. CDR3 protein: CASSPGLRSSYEQYV. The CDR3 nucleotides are TGTGCCAGCTCACCAGGGCTACGGAGCTCCTACGAGCAGTACGTC.

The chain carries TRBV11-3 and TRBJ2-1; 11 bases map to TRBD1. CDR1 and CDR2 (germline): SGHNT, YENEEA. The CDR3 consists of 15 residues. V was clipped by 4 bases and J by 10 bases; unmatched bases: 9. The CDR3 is CASSSSGTGGREQFF. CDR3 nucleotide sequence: TGTGCCAGCAGCTCCTCCGGGACAGGGGGGCGAGAGCAGTTCTTC.

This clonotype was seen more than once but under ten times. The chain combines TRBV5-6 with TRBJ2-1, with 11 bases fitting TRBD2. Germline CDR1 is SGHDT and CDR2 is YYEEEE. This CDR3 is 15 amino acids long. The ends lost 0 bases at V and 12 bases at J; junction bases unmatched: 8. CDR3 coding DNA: TGTGCCAGCAGCTTGGCAACTAGCGGGAGATGGAGGCAGTTCTTC. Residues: CASSLATSGRWRQFF.

The CDR3 here is CATSDPSDAGGYEQYF. The CDR3 DNA sequence: TGTGCCACCAGTGACCCCTCTGATGCGGGAGGCTACGAGCAGTACTTC. The V and J genes are TRBV24-1 and TRBJ2-7; TRBD2 matches at 8 bases. CDR3 size: 16 residues. The germline V gene has CDR1 KGHDR and CDR2 SFDVKD. The junction had 10 bases not matched to a gene; V was cut back by 4 bases and J by 3 bases.

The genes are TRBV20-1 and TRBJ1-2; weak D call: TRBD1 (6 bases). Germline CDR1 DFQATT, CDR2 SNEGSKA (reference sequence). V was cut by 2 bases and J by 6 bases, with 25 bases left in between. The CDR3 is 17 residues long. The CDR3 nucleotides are TGCAGTGCTAGACCGGCGGGGGGGAACAGGGTAGTCCATGGCTACACCTTC. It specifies CSARPAGGNRVVHGYTF.

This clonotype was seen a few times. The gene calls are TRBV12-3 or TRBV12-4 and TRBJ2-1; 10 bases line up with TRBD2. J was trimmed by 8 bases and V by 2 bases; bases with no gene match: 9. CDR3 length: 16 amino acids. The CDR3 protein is CASSLSLAGREDEQFF. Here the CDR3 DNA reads TGTGCCAGCAGTTTATCACTAGCGGGAAGAGAGGATGAGCAGTTCTTC.

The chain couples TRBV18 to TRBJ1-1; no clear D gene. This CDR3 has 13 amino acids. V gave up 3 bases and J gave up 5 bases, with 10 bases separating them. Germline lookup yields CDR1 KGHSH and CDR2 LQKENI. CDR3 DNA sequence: TGTGCCAGCTCACCCCAGCCCCGGACTGAAGCTTTCTTT. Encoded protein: CASSPQPRTEAFF.

CDR3 protein: CSASRADGELFF. The DNA of the CDR3 is TGCAGTGCTAGCAGGGCGGACGGGGAGCTGTTTTTT. The rearrangement links TRBV20-1 to TRBJ2-2; tentatively, D is TRBD1 (5 bases). Germline loops: CDR1 DFQATT, CDR2 SNEGSKA (reference sequence). The CDR3 totals 12 residues. Trimming removed 3 bases at V and 7 bases at J, with 9 bases between.

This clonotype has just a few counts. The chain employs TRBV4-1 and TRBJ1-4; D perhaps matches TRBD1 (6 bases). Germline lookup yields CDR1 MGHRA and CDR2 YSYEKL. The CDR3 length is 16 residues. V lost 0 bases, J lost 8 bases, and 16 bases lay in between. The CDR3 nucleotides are TGCGCCAGCAGCCAAGAAAGGGGGGCGTTGAGGGAAAAACTGTTTTTT. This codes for CASSQERGALREKLFF.

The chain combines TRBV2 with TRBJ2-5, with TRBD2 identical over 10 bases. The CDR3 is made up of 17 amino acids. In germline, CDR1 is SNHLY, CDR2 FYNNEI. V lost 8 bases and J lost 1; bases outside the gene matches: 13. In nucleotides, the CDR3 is TGTGCCAGCTCCTTGTGGATGAGCGGGAGGGCCCAAGAGACCCAGTACTTC. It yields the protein CASSLWMSGRAQETQYF. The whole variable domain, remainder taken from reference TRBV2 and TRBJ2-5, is EPEVTQTPSHQVTQMGQEVILRCVPISNHLYFYWYRQILGQKVEFLVSFYNNEISEKSEIFDDQFSVERPDGSNFTLKIRSTKLEDSAMYFCASSLWMSGRAQETQYFGPGTRLLVL.

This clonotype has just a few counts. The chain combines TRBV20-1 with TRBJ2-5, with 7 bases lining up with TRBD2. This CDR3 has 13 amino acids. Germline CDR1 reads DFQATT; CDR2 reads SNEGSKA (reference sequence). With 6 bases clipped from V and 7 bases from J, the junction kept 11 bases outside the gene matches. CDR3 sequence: CSAFGAGAVTQYF. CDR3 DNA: TGCAGTGCGTTCGGGGCGGGAGCGGTGACCCAGTACTTC.

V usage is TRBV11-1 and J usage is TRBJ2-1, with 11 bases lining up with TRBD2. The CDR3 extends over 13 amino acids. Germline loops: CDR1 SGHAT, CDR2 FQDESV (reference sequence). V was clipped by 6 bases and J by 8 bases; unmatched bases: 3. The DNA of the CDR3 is TGTGCCAGCAGGACTAGCGGGATGTATGAGCAGTTCTTC. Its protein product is CASRTSGMYEQFF.

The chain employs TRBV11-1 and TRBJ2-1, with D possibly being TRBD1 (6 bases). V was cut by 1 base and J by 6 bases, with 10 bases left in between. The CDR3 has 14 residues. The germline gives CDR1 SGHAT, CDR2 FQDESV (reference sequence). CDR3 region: CASSLETGLNEQFF. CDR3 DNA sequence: TGTGCCAGCAGCTTAGAAACAGGGCTCAATGAGCAGTTCTTC.

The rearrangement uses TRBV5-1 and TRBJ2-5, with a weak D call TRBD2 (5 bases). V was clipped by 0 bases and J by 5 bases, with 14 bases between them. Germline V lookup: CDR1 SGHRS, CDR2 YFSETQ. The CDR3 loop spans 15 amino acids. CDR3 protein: CASSLGGRDLETQYF. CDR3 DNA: TGCGCCAGCAGCTTGGGTGGGAGAGACCTTGAGACCCAGTACTTC.

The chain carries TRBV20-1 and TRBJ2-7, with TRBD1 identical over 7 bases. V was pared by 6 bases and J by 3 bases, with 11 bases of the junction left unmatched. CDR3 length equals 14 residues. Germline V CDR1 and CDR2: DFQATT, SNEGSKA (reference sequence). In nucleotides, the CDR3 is TGCAGTGCCATGGCCCCCTGGGACAGCTACGAGCAGTACGTC. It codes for CSAMAPWDSYEQYV.

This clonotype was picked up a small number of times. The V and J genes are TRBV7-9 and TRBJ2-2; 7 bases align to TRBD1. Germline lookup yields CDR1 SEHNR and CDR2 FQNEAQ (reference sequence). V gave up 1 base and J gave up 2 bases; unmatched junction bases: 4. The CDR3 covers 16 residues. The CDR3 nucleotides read TGTGCCAGCAGCTTAGGGGGACAGATCAACACCGGGGAGCTGTTTTTT. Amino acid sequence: CASSLGGQINTGELFF.

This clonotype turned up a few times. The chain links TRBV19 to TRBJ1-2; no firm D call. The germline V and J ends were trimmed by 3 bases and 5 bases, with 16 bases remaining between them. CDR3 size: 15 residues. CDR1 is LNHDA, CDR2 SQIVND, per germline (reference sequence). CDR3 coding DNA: TGTGCCAGTAGTATCTCCAACAGTAATTCATATGGCTACACCTTC. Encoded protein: CASSISNSNSYGYTF. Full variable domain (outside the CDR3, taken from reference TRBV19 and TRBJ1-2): DGGITQSPKYLFRKEGQNVTLSCEQNLNHDAMYWYRQDPGQGLRLIYYSQIVNDFQKGDIAEGYSVSREKKESFPLTVTSAQKNPTAFYLCASSISNSNSYGYTFGSGTRLTVV.

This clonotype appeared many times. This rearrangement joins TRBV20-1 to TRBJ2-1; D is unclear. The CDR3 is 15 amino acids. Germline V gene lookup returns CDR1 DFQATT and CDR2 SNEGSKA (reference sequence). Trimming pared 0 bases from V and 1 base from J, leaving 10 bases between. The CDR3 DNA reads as TGCAGTGCTAGAGATTACGCGGTTTCCTACAATGAGCAGTTCTTC. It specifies CSARDYAVSYNEQFF.

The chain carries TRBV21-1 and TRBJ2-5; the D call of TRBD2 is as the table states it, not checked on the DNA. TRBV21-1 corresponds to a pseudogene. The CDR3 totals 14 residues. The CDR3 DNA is TGTGCCAGCACACTAAAAACTAGGGGAGAGACCCAGTACTTC. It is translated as CASTLKTRGETQYF.

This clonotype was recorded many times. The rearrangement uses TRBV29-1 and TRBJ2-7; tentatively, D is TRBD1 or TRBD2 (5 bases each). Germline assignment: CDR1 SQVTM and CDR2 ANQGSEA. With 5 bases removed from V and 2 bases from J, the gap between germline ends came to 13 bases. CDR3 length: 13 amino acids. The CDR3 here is CSVKRGQAYEQYF. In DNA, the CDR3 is TGCAGCGTTAAGAGGGGTCAAGCCTACGAGCAGTACTTC.